This record looks at one T cell receptor (beta chain) sequence and its context. The CDR3 totals 14 residues. Trimming left V 6 bases short and J 1 base short, with 10 bases between. Germline CDR1 is MNHEY and CDR2 is SVGAGI. Profiling relied on immunoSEQ multiplex PCR, and the TCRdb table lists in-frame clones only, not all of them. Among around 21,000 clones listed, over 65% were seen once. This sample is drawn from a study of cytotoxic CD8 clonotypes in ibrutinib-treated CLL. Study information: IGHV unmutated roughly 17; relapsed/refractory 11; treatment-naive under 16. An average of 255,043 productive templates and 80,000 to 95,000 productive rearrangements was obtained per sample.

The sample was PBMCs, taken before ibrutinib treatment. This clonotype was obtained from a human donor with chronic lymphocytic leukemia. J is TRBJ1-3 and V is TRBV6-5; possibly TRBD1 for D (5 bases). CDR3 DNA sequence: TGTGCCAGCAGAACAGGAGGATCTGGAAACACCATATATTTT. Encoded protein: CASRTGGSGNTIYF.